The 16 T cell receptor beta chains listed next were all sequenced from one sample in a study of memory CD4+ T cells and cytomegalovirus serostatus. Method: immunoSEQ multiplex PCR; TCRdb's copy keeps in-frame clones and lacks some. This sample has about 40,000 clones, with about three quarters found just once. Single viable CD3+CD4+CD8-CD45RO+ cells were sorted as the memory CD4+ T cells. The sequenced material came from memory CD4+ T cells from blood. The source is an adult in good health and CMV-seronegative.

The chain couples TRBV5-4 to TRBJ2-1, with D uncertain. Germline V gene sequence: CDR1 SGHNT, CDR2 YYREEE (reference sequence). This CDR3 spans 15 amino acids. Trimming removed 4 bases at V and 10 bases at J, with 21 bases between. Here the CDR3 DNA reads TGTGCCAGCAGCCTATCGCGGACCCCTACGGGCGAGCAGTTCTTC. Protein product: CASSLSRTPTGEQFF.

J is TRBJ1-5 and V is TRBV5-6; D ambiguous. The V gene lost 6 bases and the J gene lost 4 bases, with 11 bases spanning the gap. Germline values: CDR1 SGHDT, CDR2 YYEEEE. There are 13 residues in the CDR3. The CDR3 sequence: CASKLVSNQPQHF. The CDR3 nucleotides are TGTGCCAGCAAATTGGTGAGTAATCAGCCCCAGCATTTT.

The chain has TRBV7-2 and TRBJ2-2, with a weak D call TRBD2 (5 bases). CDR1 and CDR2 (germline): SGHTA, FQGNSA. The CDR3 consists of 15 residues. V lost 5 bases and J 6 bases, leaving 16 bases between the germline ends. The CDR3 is CASSPGSGLAGELFF. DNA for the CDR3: TGTGCCAGCAGCCCGGGAAGCGGTTTAGCCGGGGAGCTGTTTTTT.

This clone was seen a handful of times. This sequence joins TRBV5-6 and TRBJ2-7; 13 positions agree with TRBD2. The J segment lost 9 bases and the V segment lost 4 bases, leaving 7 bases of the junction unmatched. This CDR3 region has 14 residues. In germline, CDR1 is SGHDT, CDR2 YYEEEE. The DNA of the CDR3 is TGTGCCAGCAGCAGGGGACTAGCGGGACAGTCGCAGTACTTC. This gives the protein CASSRGLAGQSQYF.

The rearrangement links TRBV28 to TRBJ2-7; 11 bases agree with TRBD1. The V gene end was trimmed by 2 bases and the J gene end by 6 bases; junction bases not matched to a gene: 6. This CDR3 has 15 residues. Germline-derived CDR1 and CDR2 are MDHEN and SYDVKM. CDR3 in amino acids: CASSLHGTGGGEQYF. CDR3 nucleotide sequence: TGTGCCAGCAGTTTACACGGGACAGGGGGGGGCGAGCAGTACTTC.

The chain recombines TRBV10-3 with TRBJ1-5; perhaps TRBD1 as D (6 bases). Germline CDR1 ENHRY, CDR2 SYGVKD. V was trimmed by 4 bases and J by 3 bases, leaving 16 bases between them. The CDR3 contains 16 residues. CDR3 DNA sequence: TGTGCCATCAGTGGCAAGGGGGTCCTCCCCAATCAGCCCCAGCATTTT. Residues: CAISGKGVLPNQPQHF.

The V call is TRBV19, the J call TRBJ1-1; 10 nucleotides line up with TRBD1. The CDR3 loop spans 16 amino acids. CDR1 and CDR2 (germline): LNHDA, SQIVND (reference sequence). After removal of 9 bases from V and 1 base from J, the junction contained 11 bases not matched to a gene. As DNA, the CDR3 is TGTGCCAGCCTCCGACAGGGGGCTCAGCGGAACACTGAAGCTTTCTTT. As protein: CASLRQGAQRNTEAFF.

The CDR3 region is CASSILAVQQYF. As DNA, the CDR3 is TGTGCCAGCAGCATACTAGCGGTGCAGCAGTACTTC. The V and J genes are TRBV5-6 and TRBJ2-7; TRBD2 aligns across 8 bases. J lost 8 bases, V lost 4 bases, and 5 bases had no gene match. CDR3 length: 12 residues. The germline V gene has CDR1 SGHDT and CDR2 YYEEEE.

The CDR3 is CASSQAQSGTIVDGYTF. Written as DNA, the CDR3 is TGCGCCAGCAGCCAAGCCCAATCGGGGACGATTGTGGATGGCTACACCTTC. This chain links TRBV4-1 with TRBJ1-2, with TRBD1 as a possible D gene (5 bases). V was trimmed by 1 base and J by 6 bases, leaving 21 bases between them. Per the germline V gene, CDR1 is MGHRA and CDR2 is YSYEKL. The CDR3 is made up of 17 amino acids.

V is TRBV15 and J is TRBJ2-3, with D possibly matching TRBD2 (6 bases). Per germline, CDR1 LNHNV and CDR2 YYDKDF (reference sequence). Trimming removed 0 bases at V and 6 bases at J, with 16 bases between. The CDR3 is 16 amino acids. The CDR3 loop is CATSRETGLGGDTQYF. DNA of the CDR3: TGTGCCACCAGCAGAGAAACGGGACTCGGAGGGGATACGCAGTATTTT. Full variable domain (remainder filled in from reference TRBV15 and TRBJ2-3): DAMVIQNPRYQVTQFGKPVTLSCSQTLNHNVMYWYQQKSSQAPKLLFHYYDKDFNNEADTPDNFQSRRPNTSFCFLDIRSPGLGDTAMYLCATSRETGLGGDTQYFGPGTRLTVL.

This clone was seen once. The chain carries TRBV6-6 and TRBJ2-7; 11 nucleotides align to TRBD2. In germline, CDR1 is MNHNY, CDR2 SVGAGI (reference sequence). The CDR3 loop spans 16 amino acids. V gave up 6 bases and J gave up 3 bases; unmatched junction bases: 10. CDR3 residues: CASSLGTSGGGYEQYF. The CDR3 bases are TGTGCCAGCAGCCTCGGGACTAGCGGAGGGGGCTACGAGCAGTACTTC.

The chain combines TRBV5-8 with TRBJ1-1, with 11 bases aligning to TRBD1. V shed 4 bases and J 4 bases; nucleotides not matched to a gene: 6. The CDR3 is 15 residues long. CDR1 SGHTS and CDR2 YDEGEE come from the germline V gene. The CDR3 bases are TGTGCCAGCAGCCCCGGACAGGGGGCAGTCACTGAAGCTTTCTTT. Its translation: CASSPGQGAVTEAFF.

CDR3 residues: CASTSRNTGELFF. The CDR3, as DNA: TGTGCCAGTACCTCGCGGAACACCGGGGAGCTGTTTTTT. This rearrangement joins TRBV19 to TRBJ2-2; D is unclear. Germline CDR1 is LNHDA and CDR2 is SQIVND (reference sequence). V was clipped by 7 bases and J by 1 base, with 7 bases between them. The CDR3 is 13 amino acids.

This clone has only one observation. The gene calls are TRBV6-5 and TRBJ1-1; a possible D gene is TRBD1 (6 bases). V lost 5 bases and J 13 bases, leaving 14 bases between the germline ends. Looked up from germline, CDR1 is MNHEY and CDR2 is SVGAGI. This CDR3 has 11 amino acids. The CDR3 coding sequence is TGTGCCAGCAGTCCAGGGGAGAAGGTTTTCTTT. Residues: CASSPGEKVFF.

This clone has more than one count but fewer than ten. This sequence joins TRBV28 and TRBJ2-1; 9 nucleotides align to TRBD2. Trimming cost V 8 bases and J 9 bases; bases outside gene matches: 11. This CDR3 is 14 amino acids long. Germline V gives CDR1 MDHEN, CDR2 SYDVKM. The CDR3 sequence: CASFNSGSILEQFF. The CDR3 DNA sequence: TGTGCCAGCTTCAATAGCGGGAGCATTCTTGAGCAGTTCTTC.

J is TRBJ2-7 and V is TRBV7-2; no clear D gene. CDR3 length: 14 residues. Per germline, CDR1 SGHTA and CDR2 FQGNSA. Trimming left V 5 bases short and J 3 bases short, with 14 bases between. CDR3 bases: TGTGCCAGCAGCCCGCGCCAGACAATCTACGAGCAGTACTTC. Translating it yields CASSPRQTIYEQYF.